This TCR beta chain emerged from a study of cytomegalovirus exposure and HLA in healthy donors. Whole-study findings and limits: Sequencing likely produced, as an artifact, a cluster of highly shared sequence variants.

At collection, donors were nominally healthy, but unrecorded immune exposures were probable. The PCR had 60 Vbeta and 13 Jbeta primers. Method: immunoSEQ multiplex PCR; TCRdb's copy keeps in-frame clones and lacks some. The sample consists of roughly 140,000 clones, 75% to 85% of them appearing once. There are a few counts of this clone. Its specificity is not known. Germline CDR1 MNHEY, CDR2 SVGAGI. V lost 6 bases, J lost 2 bases, and 10 bases stayed unmatched. CDR3 length equals 16 residues. V gene TRBV6-5 combines with J gene TRBJ1-1; 9 bases are a match to TRBD1. The sample comprised PBMCs. The source of this sequence is a human donor in good health. The DNA for the CDR3 is TGTGCCAGCAGGTACCGGGACAGGGCATCCAACACTGAAGCTTTCTTT. Translated: CASRYRDRASNTEAFF.